This TCR beta chain came from a study of regulatory T cells in long-lasting Graves disease. Library construction for TCR beta used iRepertoire HTBI primers and Arm-PCR of CDR3 regions. TCRdb reanalysed the multiplex PCR reads using MiXCR and keeps one entry per CDR3 protein. The table records approximately 360,000 distinct CDR3 sequences, about 10% of them present only once. The CDR3 has 14 residues. V lost 1 base, J lost 4 bases, and 10 bases lay in between. The germline V gene has CDR1 LGHDT and CDR2 YNNKEL (reference sequence). The time point was: newly diagnosed GD, antithyroid drugs for less than 3 months. There was RNA extracted from PBMCs, and the TCR library was made from it. This clonotype was found many times. The data also belong to a second study, concerning T cells in Graves' hyperthyroidism and ophthalmopathy.

Sequences were derived from peripheral blood mononuclear cells (PBMCs), sampled at new diagnosis, from a patient treated with antithyroid drugs. The sequence derives from a woman aged 18-29 years with Graves disease. The chain employs TRBV3-1 and TRBJ2-5; D ambiguous. This chain's CDR3 is CASSQGSPRETQYF. The CDR3, as DNA: TGTGCCAGCAGCCAAGGAAGTCCGCGAGAGACCCAGTACTTC.